The source of this T cell receptor (beta chain) is a study of blood T cell repertoires in COVID-19. V lost 5 bases to trimming and J lost 7 bases, with 20 bases between them. The CDR3 totals 15 residues. The germline V gene has CDR1 SGHTA and CDR2 FQGNSA. Methods used by the authors: Quantification of nucleated cells was approximated via reference gene primer amplification. Some clones are missing from TCRdb's copy, which holds only in-frame ones; the method was immunoSEQ multiplex PCR. V, J and clone size derive from that table, while D and trimming were established from the DNA sequence. This sample yields 70,000 to 95,000 clones, of which around four fifths are seen a single time; approximately 20% belongs to the top ten.

The clonotype was recovered from a man at least 80 years old with active or convalescent COVID-19. The V gene is TRBV7-2, the J gene TRBJ2-5; perhaps TRBD1 as D (5 bases). Sequenced material: peripheral blood. CDR3: CASSTQTASWLTQYF. The CDR3 DNA reads TGTGCCAGCAGCACCCAGACAGCCTCGTGGTTGACCCAGTACTTC.